The clone carrying this T cell receptor beta chain turned up a few times. The antigen is not known. The data belong to a study of cytomegalovirus exposure and HLA in healthy donors. In the study overall: An early release of data contained roughly 86 million unique TCRs, which came from HLA-typed donors.

Study-wide results and limits: There were several of the most significant clusters that appeared linked to common viral pathogens in a later analysis. Later analysis identified 15,000 to 20,000 TCR beta sequences associated with HLA alleles, using a false discovery rate threshold of 0.05.

This PCR relied on a set of 60 Vbeta primers and 13 Jbeta primers. Method: immunoSEQ multiplex PCR; TCRdb's copy keeps in-frame clones and lacks some. The data hold about 140,000 clones, with roughly 76% observed a single time. The receptor was derived from a human donor in good health. Sequenced material: PBMCs.

The CDR3 reads CASSYSQGWTGELFF. CDR3 DNA: TGTGCCAGCAGTTACTCCCAGGGGTGGACCGGGGAGCTGTTTTTT. V is TRBV6-5 and J is TRBJ2-2; D possibly corresponds to TRBD1 (6 bases). The CDR3 loop spans 15 amino acids. V was clipped by 0 bases and J by 5 bases, with 10 bases between them. Per the germline V gene, CDR1 is MNHEY and CDR2 is SVGAGI.